This T cell receptor beta chain was sequenced in a study of cytomegalovirus exposure and HLA in healthy donors. Findings and limits, study-wide: It was reported that the classifier diagnosed cytomegalovirus status with high specificity and sensitivity in both the original and validation cohorts. Later analysis suggested links between common viral pathogens and several top significant clusters. HLA alleles were associated with roughly 17,000 TCR beta sequences in a later analysis at 0.05 false discovery rate. Highly shared variants forming one cluster were likely a sequencing artifact.

60 Vbeta and 13 Jbeta primers were used in PCR. Sequenced by immunoSEQ multiplex PCR; TCRdb stores in-frame clones only, minus some. The profile covers fewer than 200,000 clones, with approximately 84% appearing a single time and more than 0.2% taken by the ten largest. Concerning this clone itself: As yet, its antigen is unknown.

The sequencing sample was made of PBMCs. The origin of this receptor is a girl under three years old in good health and CMV-seronegative.

This chain's CDR3 is CASNSGDYNEQFF. DNA for the CDR3: TGTGCCAGCAATAGCGGGGACTACAATGAGCAGTTCTTC. The rearrangement joins TRBV27 to TRBJ2-1; 8 nucleotides agree with TRBD2. The CDR3 contains 13 residues. Germline CDR1 is MNHEY and CDR2 is SMNVEV (reference sequence). J was trimmed by 3 bases and V by 7 bases; bases with no gene match: 2.